This T cell receptor beta chain derives from a study of vaccination effects on CD4 cells after COVID-19. Remarks on this clone: The antigen is not known.

Sequencing followed a ViraFEST assay step that expanded antigen-specific CD4+ T cells with viral peptide pools. CD4+ T cells were isolated after 10 days of culture. SARS-CoV-2 infected the person between March and December 2020, as confirmed by PCR. Either the BNT162b2 or mRNA-1273 vaccine was given to participants in two doses. Germline assignment: CDR1 GTSNPN and CDR2 SVGIG (reference sequence). This CDR3 contains 15 residues. Trimming removed 1 base at V and 2 bases at J, with 15 bases between. Sequencing used immunoSEQ multiplex PCR; TCRdb keeps in-frame clones, though not all of them. The sample has more than 10,000 clones; roughly 66% are singletons.

Material: CD4+ T cells from PBMCs cultured with HCoV-NL63 spike peptides, obtained after COVID-19 vaccination. This chain uses TRBV30 with TRBJ2-7; D unresolved. This sequence originates from a human donor who had a prior SARS-CoV-2 infection. CDR3 coding DNA: TGTGCCTGGAGTGGATCCCGAGGTAGTGCCTACGAGCAGTACTTC. Translating gives CAWSGSRGSAYEQYF.